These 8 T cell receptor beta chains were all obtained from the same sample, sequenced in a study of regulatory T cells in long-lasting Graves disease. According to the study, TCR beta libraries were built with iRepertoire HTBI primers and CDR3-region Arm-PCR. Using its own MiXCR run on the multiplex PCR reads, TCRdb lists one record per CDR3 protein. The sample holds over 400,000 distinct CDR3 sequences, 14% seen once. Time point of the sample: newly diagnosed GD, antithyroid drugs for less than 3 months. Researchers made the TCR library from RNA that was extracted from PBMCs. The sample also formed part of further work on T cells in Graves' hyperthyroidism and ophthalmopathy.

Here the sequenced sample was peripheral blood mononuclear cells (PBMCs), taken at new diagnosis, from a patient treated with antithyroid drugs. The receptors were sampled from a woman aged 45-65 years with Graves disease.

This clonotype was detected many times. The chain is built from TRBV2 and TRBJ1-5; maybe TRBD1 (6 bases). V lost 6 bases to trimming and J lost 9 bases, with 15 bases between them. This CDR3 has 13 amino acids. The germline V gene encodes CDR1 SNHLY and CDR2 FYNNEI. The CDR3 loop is CASREAGAGPQHF. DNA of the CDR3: TGTGCCAGCAGGGAGGCAGGGGCCGGGCCCCAGCATTTT.

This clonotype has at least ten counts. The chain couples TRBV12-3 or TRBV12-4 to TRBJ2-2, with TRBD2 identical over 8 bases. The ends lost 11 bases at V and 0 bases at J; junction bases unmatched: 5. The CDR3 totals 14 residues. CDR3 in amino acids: CAFQRGTNTGELFF. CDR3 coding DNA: TGTGCCTTTCAGCGGGGGACGAACACCGGGGAGCTGTTTTTT.

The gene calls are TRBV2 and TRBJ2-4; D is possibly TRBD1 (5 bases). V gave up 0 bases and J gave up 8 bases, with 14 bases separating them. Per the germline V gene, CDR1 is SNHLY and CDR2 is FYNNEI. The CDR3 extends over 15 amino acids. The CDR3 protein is CASSEAVGQSDIQYF. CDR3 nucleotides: TGTGCCAGCAGTGAAGCGGTGGGGCAGAGCGACATTCAGTACTTC.

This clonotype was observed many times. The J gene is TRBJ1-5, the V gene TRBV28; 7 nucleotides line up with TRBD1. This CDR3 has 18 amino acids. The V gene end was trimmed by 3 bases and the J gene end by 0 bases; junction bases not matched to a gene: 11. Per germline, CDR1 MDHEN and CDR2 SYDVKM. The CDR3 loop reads CASSLSGDSSYSNQPQHF. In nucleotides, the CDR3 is TGTGCCAGCAGTTTGTCTGGGGACAGCTCTTATAGCAATCAGCCCCAGCATTTT.

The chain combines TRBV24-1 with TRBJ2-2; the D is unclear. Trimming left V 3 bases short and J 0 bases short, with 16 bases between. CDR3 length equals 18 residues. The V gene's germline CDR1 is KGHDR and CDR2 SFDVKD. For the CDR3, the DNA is TGTGCCACCAGTGATACCATAACCCACCCCGCGAACACCGGGGAGCTGTTTTTT. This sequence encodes CATSDTITHPANTGELFF.

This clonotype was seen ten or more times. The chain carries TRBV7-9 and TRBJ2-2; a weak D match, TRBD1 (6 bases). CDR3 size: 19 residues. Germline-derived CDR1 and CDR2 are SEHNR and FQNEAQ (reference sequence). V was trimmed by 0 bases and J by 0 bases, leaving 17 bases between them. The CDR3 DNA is TGTGCCAGCAGCTTAGCGAAAGGACAGAAACACGCGAACACCGGGGAGCTGTTTTTT. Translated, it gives CASSLAKGQKHANTGELFF.

CDR3 sequence (DNA): TGCGCCAGCAGTGAGTCCCTTAGCGGGAGGGACAATGAGCAGTTCTTC. Translation gives CASSESLSGRDNEQFF. V and J are TRBV10-1 and TRBJ2-1; 11 nucleotides align to TRBD2. Per the germline V gene, CDR1 is WNHNN and CDR2 is SYGVQD (reference sequence). Trimming took 0 bases from V and 5 from J; bases not matched to a gene: 3. The CDR3 totals 16 residues.

In nucleotides, the CDR3 is TGCGCCAGCAGCCAAGTGGGACTAGCGGGAGCCAAAAACATTCAGTACTTC. Protein: CASSQVGLAGAKNIQYF. The gene calls are TRBV4-1 and TRBJ2-4; 12 nucleotides agree with TRBD2. Per germline, CDR1 MGHRA and CDR2 YSYEKL. Trimming removed 1 base from V and 0 bases from J; junction bases left unmatched: 1. CDR3 length: 17 residues.